These 4 T cell receptor beta chains were all obtained from the same sample, sequenced in a study of CD8+ T cells in alopecia areata (dated by TCRdb to the late 2010s). In the paper's terms, the treatment or condition label means: oral pan-JAK inhibitor, 5-10 mg twice daily. Libraries were prepared through the immunoSEQ multiplex PCR assay. RNA was extracted from all samples and reverse transcribed into cDNA as template for TCR sequencing. TCRdb stores this immuneACCESS table with in-frame sequences only. Part of the clones is absent; in the studies checked, under half of the shortfall reflects unresolved V genes, and no reason is known for the rest. The sample table records hundreds of thousands of clones; about 60% of these occur just once. Jointly, the top ten make up about 0.93% of the sample. The source material was CD4+ T cells sorted from blood, sampled around week 54, from a patient treated with tofacitinib. These receptors were obtained from a human donor with alopecia areata.

The chain links TRBV27 to TRBJ1-6; 7 positions match TRBD1. CDR1 is MNHEY and CDR2 is SMNVEV in the germline V gene (reference sequence). The CDR3 loop spans 13 amino acids. V shed 4 bases, J shed 10 bases, and the junction held 4 bases outside the gene matches. CDR3 loop: CASSWTGESPLHF. CDR3 bases: TGTGCCAGCAGTTGGACAGGTGAATCACCCCTCCACTTT.

This clone occurred a few times. The genes are TRBV29-1 and TRBJ1-1, with D possibly being TRBD1 (5 bases). V was pared by 0 bases and J by 11 bases, with 16 bases between. The length of the CDR3 is 13 residues. The germline CDR1 and CDR2 sequences are SQVTM and ANQGSEA. The CDR3 protein is CSVEDQRGLAAFF. CDR3 in DNA: TGCAGCGTTGAAGATCAGAGGGGCTTAGCGGCTTTCTTT.

The V and J genes are TRBV7-8 and TRBJ2-6; perhaps TRBD1 as D (6 bases). The V gene's germline CDR1 is SGHVS and CDR2 FQNEAQ. V lost 1 base and J 0 bases, leaving 10 bases between the germline ends. CDR3 length equals 17 residues. The CDR3 region has the DNA TGTGCCAGCAGCTTAGTGGGACAAAGCTCTGGGGCCAACGTCCTGACTTTC. Amino acid sequence: CASSLVGQSSGANVLTF.

This clone has more than one count but fewer than ten. The V call is TRBV27, the J call TRBJ2-7; the D gene could be TRBD1 or TRBD2 (5 bases each). The CDR3 spans 16 residues. Germline values: CDR1 MNHEY, CDR2 SMNVEV (reference sequence). Trimming pared 5 bases from V and 3 bases from J, leaving 20 bases between. The CDR3 DNA is TGTGCCAGCAGTAAACTAGACAGCACGACCTTCTACGAGCAGTACTTC. Translating gives CASSKLDSTTFYEQYF.